The 13 T cell receptor beta chains listed next were all sequenced from one sample in a study of shared clonotypes between healthy human individuals. Assay used: immunoSEQ multiplex PCR; TCRdb lists only in-frame clones, some missing. The sample lists 850,000 to 1,200,000 clones, more than 65% occurring once. Sequenced input: memory CD4+ T cells sorted from blood. Subset of the sample: CD45RA-negative fraction. All receptors derive from a man younger than 35 in good health.

The chain employs TRBV21-1 and TRBJ2-7; the table calls TRBD1, which could not be checked here. TRBV21-1 is assigned pseudogene status. The CDR3 is 16 amino acids. CDR3 sequence: CASSSIGGTASYEQYF. Written as DNA, the CDR3 is TGTGCCAGCAGCTCCATCGGAGGGACAGCCTCCTACGAGCAGTACTTC.

The chain is built from TRBV11-2 and TRBJ2-3, with D uncertain. The length of the CDR3 is 13 residues. Per the germline V gene, CDR1 is SGHAT and CDR2 is FQNNGV. Trimming stripped 1 base from V and 5 bases from J, with 7 bases between. The CDR3 DNA reads TGTGCCAGCAGCTTAGCCGGTCAAGATACGCAGTATTTT. It specifies CASSLAGQDTQYF.

The V and J genes are TRBV5-1 and TRBJ2-1, with 9 bases fitting TRBD1. The germline V gene has CDR1 SGHRS and CDR2 YFSETQ. The junction had 13 bases not matched to a gene; V was cut back by 6 bases and J by 3 bases. This CDR3 has 17 amino acids. The CDR3 here is CASTSGIGTGLYNEQFF. The CDR3 nucleotides are TGCGCCAGCACCTCTGGGATCGGGACAGGGCTCTACAATGAGCAGTTCTTC.

The CDR3 spells CASKPGTGILLEQYF. CDR3 DNA sequence: TGTGCCAGCAAACCCGGGACAGGGATCCTCCTCGAGCAGTACTTC. The V gene is TRBV7-2, the J gene TRBJ2-7, with 9 positions matching TRBD1. CDR1 and CDR2 from the germline V gene are SGHTA and FQGNSA. CDR3 length: 15 residues. Trimming took 7 bases from V and 6 from J; bases not matched to a gene: 13.

Turning to this clone: A read error may account for a junction end that differs from germline. Other DNA sequences within the sample encode an identical CDR3. The V gene is TRBV19, the J gene TRBJ2-1; the D gene is possibly TRBD2 (5 bases). The germline CDR1 and CDR2 sequences are LNHDA and SQIVND (reference sequence). The CDR3 contains 15 residues. CDR3 bases: TGTGCTAGTAGTATTATCGGACTGAGTTACAATGAGCAGTTCTTC. Translating it yields CASSIIGLSYNEQFF.

The rearrangement joins TRBV10-2 to TRBJ2-7; possibly TRBD2 for D (5 bases). Germline CDR1 is WSHSY and CDR2 is SAAADI. Trimming removed 11 bases at V and 3 bases at J, with 14 bases between. The CDR3 is 12 residues long. The CDR3 spells CAASPRDYEQYF. CDR3 DNA sequence: TGCGCCGCCTCTCCCCGGGACTACGAGCAGTACTTC.

As concerns this clone: The sample contains more than one DNA sequence encoding this CDR3. This chain joins TRBV30 and TRBJ1-6, with D tentatively TRBD1 (5 bases). Germline lookup yields CDR1 GTSNPN and CDR2 SVGIG (reference sequence). This CDR3 contains 13 residues. V shed 1 base and J shed 6 bases, with 7 bases lying between them. CDR3 sequence reads: CAWSGGGNSPLHF. In DNA form, the CDR3 reads TGTGCCTGGAGTGGCGGGGGTAATTCACCCCTCCACTTT. The full variable domain, with the rest looked up from reference TRBV30 and TRBJ1-6, is SQTIHQWPATLVQPVGSPLSLECTVEGTSNPNLYWYRQAAGRGLQLLFYSVGIGQISSEVPQNLSASRPQDRQFILSSKKLLLSDSGFYLCAWSGGGNSPLHFGNGTRLTVT.

The chain uses TRBV18 and TRBJ2-5; no reliable D call. CDR3 length equals 14 residues. Trimming stripped 2 bases from V and 3 bases from J, with 10 bases between. In germline, CDR1 is KGHSH, CDR2 LQKENI. The CDR3 DNA sequence: TGTGCCAGCTCACCAGGGTTAGGGAAAGAGACCCAGTACTTC. Translation: CASSPGLGKETQYF.

The gene calls are TRBV10-3 and TRBJ2-7; TRBD2 matches 7 bases. The CDR3 has 14 residues. V lost 3 bases, J lost 0 bases, and 2 bases stayed unmatched. Germline V gene data show CDR1 as ENHRY and CDR2 as SYGVKD. The DNA of the CDR3 is TGTGCCATCAGTGACCCGGGGGGCTCCTACGAGCAGTACTTC. Amino acid sequence: CAISDPGGSYEQYF.

The gene calls are TRBV19 and TRBJ1-4; a possible D gene is TRBD1 (5 bases). The CDR3 extends over 16 amino acids. Trimming stripped 4 bases from V and 0 bases from J, with 12 bases between. Germline V lookup: CDR1 LNHDA, CDR2 SQIVND (reference sequence). The CDR3 DNA sequence: TGTGCCAGTAGTACTATTACAGGAGCAACTAATGAAAAACTGTTTTTT. Translated: CASSTITGATNEKLFF.

With regard to this clone: In the same sample, other DNA sequences code for this CDR3. This sequence joins TRBV9 and TRBJ2-7, with TRBD2 identical over 7 bases. The CDR3 is 13 amino acids. Germline lookup yields CDR1 SGDLS and CDR2 YYNGEE. Germline trimming cut 0 bases from V and 6 bases from J; bases unmatched to any gene: 3. The CDR3 nucleotides read TGTGCCAGCAGCGTAGGGGGAGGGACCGAGCAGTACTTC. The encoded protein is CASSVGGGTEQYF.

The chain employs TRBV10-1 and TRBJ2-3, with 9 bases identical to TRBD2. V gave up 8 bases and J gave up 1 base; unmatched junction bases: 7. The germline V gene encodes CDR1 WNHNN and CDR2 SYGVQD (reference sequence). There are 15 residues in the CDR3. CDR3 nucleotides: TGCGCCAGCCCCGTCGCGGGGGGGGGCACAGATACGCAGTATTTT. It is translated as CASPVAGGGTDTQYF.

The chain joins TRBV5-8 to TRBJ2-7; 9 nucleotides line up with TRBD2. CDR3 size: 18 residues. The junction had 14 bases not matched to a gene; V was cut back by 4 bases and J by 0 bases. The germline V gene has CDR1 SGHTS and CDR2 YDEGEE. The CDR3 nucleotides are TGTGCCAGCAGCCCGGCTGAAATTCTAGCGGGACGCTCCTACGAGCAGTACTTC. It yields the protein CASSPAEILAGRSYEQYF.